The 8 T cell receptor beta chains below all came from one sample that was sequenced in a study of regulatory T cells in long-lasting Graves disease. Documented time point: newly diagnosed GD, antithyroid drugs for less than 3 months. From PBMCs, RNA was extracted and then used to make the TCR library. Arm-PCR of CDR3 regions with iRepertoire HTBI primers generated TCR beta libraries. TCRdb processed the multiplex PCR reads anew with MiXCR; each CDR3 protein has one entry. The table has about 440,000 distinct CDR3 sequences, about a sixth seen once. The same data also went into a second study, on T cells in Graves' hyperthyroidism and ophthalmopathy.

The sequences come from peripheral blood mononuclear cells (PBMCs), collected at new diagnosis, from a patient treated with antithyroid drugs. Receptor source: a woman in her twenties or thirties with Graves disease.

This clonotype was recorded at least ten times. J is TRBJ1-5 and V is TRBV3-1; D remains unclear. V was clipped by 4 bases and J by 1 base, with 11 bases between them. CDR3 size: 15 residues. Germline CDR1 reads LGHDT; CDR2 reads YNNKEL (reference sequence). CDR3 loop: CASSLGISSNQPQHF. The CDR3 coding sequence is TGTGCCAGCAGCCTGGGGATTTCGAGCAATCAGCCCCAGCATTTT.

Ten or more counts support this clonotype. The rearrangement links TRBV13 to TRBJ2-3; no clear D gene. From germline, CDR1 is PRHDT and CDR2 FYEKMQ (reference sequence). The length of the CDR3 is 14 residues. Trimming stripped 4 bases from V and 0 bases from J, with 8 bases between. The chain's CDR3 is CASSYYGSTDTQYF. The CDR3 DNA sequence: TGTGCCAGCAGCTACTACGGCAGCACAGATACGCAGTATTTT.

Note on this clonotype: The missing conserved phenylalanine or tryptophan at the end of this CDR3 makes a read error likely. The chain uses TRBV18 and TRBJ2-1, with 9 positions matching TRBD2. V trimming: 3 bases; J trimming: 7 bases; junction bases outside the gene matches: 4. This CDR3 contains 14 residues. Germline V lookup: CDR1 KGHSH, CDR2 LQKENI. The CDR3 reads CASSPTTSGNEQFS. As DNA, the CDR3 is TGTGCCAGCTCACCGACGACTAGCGGAAATGAGCAGTTCTCC.

The sample holds a few counts of this clonotype. The genes are TRBV7-9 and TRBJ1-1; D not resolved. The germline V gene has CDR1 SEHNR and CDR2 FQNEAQ (reference sequence). V lost 8 bases, J lost 10 bases, and 8 bases lay in between. The CDR3 spans 9 residues. In DNA form, the CDR3 reads TGTGCCAGCGGCCTGGGAGCTTTCTTT. Protein product: CASGLGAFF. Using reference TRBV7-9 and TRBJ1-1 for the parts outside the CDR3, the full variable domain is DTGVSQNPRHKITKRGQNVTFRCDPISEHNRLYWYRQTLGQGPEFLTYFQNEAQLEKSRLLSDRFSAERPKGSFSTLEIQRTEQGDSAMYLCASGLGAFFGQGTRLTVV.

The chain employs TRBV3-1 and TRBJ1-1, with a possible D match to TRBD1 (5 bases). V was trimmed by 0 bases and J by 2 bases, leaving 13 bases between them. Germline CDR1 is LGHDT and CDR2 is YNNKEL (reference sequence). This CDR3 is 16 amino acids long. The CDR3 bases are TGTGCCAGCAGCCAAGACCCGGGACCTTTCAACACTGAAGCTTTCTTT. Its translation is CASSQDPGPFNTEAFF.

This clonotype came up many times. The chain recombines TRBV27 with TRBJ1-5; 7 bases agree with TRBD1. In germline, CDR1 is MNHEY, CDR2 SMNVEV (reference sequence). The trim removed 2 bases at V and 7 bases at J, leaving 8 bases unmatched. This CDR3 is 15 amino acids long. The DNA of the CDR3 is TGTGCCAGCAGTTTAAACCCAGGGGGACGGCAGCCCCAGCATTTT. This encodes CASSLNPGGRQPQHF.

This clonotype was recorded many times. The gene calls are TRBV14 and TRBJ2-1, with D perhaps given as TRBD1 or TRBD2 (7 bases each). This CDR3 is built from 17 residues. The germline gives CDR1 SGHDN, CDR2 FVKESK. Trimming pared 6 bases from V and 0 bases from J, leaving 18 bases between. CDR3 residues: CASSQPGGLPSYNEQFF. Here the CDR3 DNA reads TGTGCCAGCAGTCAACCAGGGGGACTACCCTCCTACAATGAGCAGTTCTTC. Complete variable domain (other parts from reference TRBV14 and TRBJ2-1): EAGVTQFPSHSVIEKGQTVTLRCDPISGHDNLYWYRRVMGKEIKFLLHFVKESKQDESGMPNNRFLAERTGGTYSTLKVQPAELEDSGVYFCASSQPGGLPSYNEQFFGPGTRLTVL.

This clonotype was recorded many times. The chain is built from TRBV12-5 and TRBJ2-1; the match to TRBD1 covers 10 bases. There are 13 residues in the CDR3. J lost 9 bases, V lost 5 bases, and 4 bases had no gene match. Germline V CDR1 and CDR2: LGHNT, FRNRAP. This CDR3 reads CASGGWTGGEQFF. The CDR3 region has the DNA TGTGCTAGTGGTGGGTGGACAGGGGGTGAGCAGTTCTTC.